What follows describes a single T cell receptor (beta chain). The antigen is undetermined. This specimen belongs to a study of naive and memory T cell subsets. Study-wide points: Naive repertoires, especially CD8, held a few larger clonotypes, possibly memory cells re-expressing CD45RA.

An equimolar mix of two oligonucleotides served as the beta constant-region primer for TRBC1 and TRBC2. Ligated cDNA was amplified by four rounds of PCR with nested alpha and beta constant-region primers and SP2. Each CDR3 protein gets one entry after TCRdb re-called the UMI-ligation and nested PCR reads with MiXCR. Of 90,000 to 120,000 distinct CDR3 sequences detected, roughly 14% appear once; the ten largest clones hold around 2.7%. From germline, CDR1 is SQVTM and CDR2 ANQGSEA. The CDR3 has 14 amino acids. V lost 5 bases to trimming and J lost 5 bases; unmatched junction nucleotides: 10. The TCR originated in a human donor in good health. The sample was naive CD8+ T cells from blood. The chain carries TRBV29-1 and TRBJ2-5, with 8 positions matching TRBD1. The CDR3 loop reads CSVIGSGGGETQYF. The CDR3 DNA sequence: TGCAGCGTTATAGGCTCAGGGGGCGGCGAGACCCAGTACTTC.